Below are 16 T cell receptor beta chains sequenced from a single sample in a study of T cell responses to AZD1222 COVID-19 vaccine (dated by TCRdb to the early 2020s). Sample time point, as interpreted from the label and publication: about 28 days (+/-7) after the second vaccine dose. The receptor library was made with the immunoSEQ multiplex PCR assay. In TCRdb, the immuneACCESS table is reduced to in-frame sequences with V and J assigned. These tables do not hold every clone; where another copy was compared, an unresolved V gene accounts for under half, and the others remain unexplained. The sample records more than 100,000 clones, 75% to 95% of which are singletons. The top ten hold 1.5% to 2% of the sample. Sequences were derived from peripheral blood, sampled 28 days after the second AZD1222 dose. The source is an adult who received the AZD1222 COVID-19 vaccine.

This clone has more than one count but fewer than ten. V is TRBV6-5 and J is TRBJ2-7, with D unclear. Germline V gene sequence: CDR1 MNHEY, CDR2 SVGAGI. The CDR3 runs 10 residues. Trimming took off 9 bases at V and 12 bases at J, with 15 bases between the two ends. The CDR3 nucleotides read TGTGCCAGACCTCTATACCTCAGGTACGTC. Protein product: CARPLYLRYV.

The chain joins TRBV7-9 to TRBJ1-1; the D gene is possibly TRBD1 (5 bases). Germline loops: CDR1 SEHNR, CDR2 FQNEAQ (reference sequence). Trimming removed 10 bases at V and 3 bases at J, with 18 bases between. This CDR3 is built from 14 residues. CDR3 coding DNA: TGTGCCATACAGGCCGCGATTGTCGACACTGAAGCTTTCTTT. Protein sequence: CAIQAAIVDTEAFF. Variable domain in full (rest from reference TRBV7-9 and TRBJ1-1): DTGVSQNPRHKITKRGQNVTFRCDPISEHNRLYWYRQTLGQGPEFLTYFQNEAQLEKSRLLSDRFSAERPKGSFSTLEIQRTEQGDSAMYLCAIQAAIVDTEAFFGQGTRLTVV.

The chain carries TRBV3-1 (or the pseudogene TRBV3-2) and TRBJ2-7, with 9 bases matching TRBD2. With V trimmed by 4 bases and J by 0 bases, 16 bases remained unmatched. Germline V gene lookup returns CDR1 LGHDT and CDR2 YNNKEL (reference sequence). The CDR3 has 19 residues. The CDR3 bases are TGTGCCAGCAGCCCTAGGGACACTAGCGGGCGGCCCTTCTCCTACGAGCAGTACGTC. It encodes CASSPRDTSGRPFSYEQYV.

This clone has a handful of counts. The chain links TRBV6-5 to TRBJ1-1; 7 bases agree with TRBD1. Germline V CDR1 and CDR2: MNHEY, SVGAGI. CDR3 size: 15 residues. Trimming removed 6 bases from V and 1 base from J; junction bases left unmatched: 8. This CDR3 reads CASRRTGLSNTEAFF. The CDR3, as DNA: TGTGCCAGCAGGAGGACAGGATTATCGAACACTGAAGCTTTCTTT.

This clone was detected a few times. This sequence joins TRBV10-2 and TRBJ1-1; D may be TRBD1 (5 bases). The V gene's germline CDR1 is WSHSY and CDR2 SAAADI. The CDR3 has 14 amino acids. Trimming took 5 bases from V and 5 from J, leaving 15 bases between them. Here the CDR3 reads CASSTGGIWTEAFF. The CDR3 DNA reads TGCGCCAGCAGTACCGGGGGGATTTGGACTGAAGCTTTCTTT.

The CDR3 protein is CASSMQGNGNTIYF. CDR3 sequence (DNA): TGTGCCAGTAGTATGCAAGGGAATGGAAACACCATATATTTT. The V and J genes are TRBV19 and TRBJ1-3; D gene ambiguous. This CDR3 is built from 14 residues. CDR1 LNHDA and CDR2 SQIVND come from the germline V gene (reference sequence). V lost 3 bases and J 3 bases, leaving 9 bases between the germline ends.

The rearrangement links TRBV29-1 to TRBJ2-3; either TRBD1 or TRBD2 may fit D (5 bases each). CDR1 and CDR2 (germline): SQVTM, ANQGSEA. This CDR3 is 15 amino acids long. V lost 4 bases to trimming and J lost 6 bases, with 20 bases between them. The CDR3 nucleotides read TGCAGCGTTGCCTTCGGGACCTCCCCGCAGGATACGCAGTATTTT. Encoded protein: CSVAFGTSPQDTQYF.

This chain uses TRBV5-1 with TRBJ1-1; D remains unclear. CDR1 SGHRS and CDR2 YFSETQ come from the germline V gene. The CDR3 extends over 16 amino acids. V was cut by 0 bases and J by 2 bases, with 14 bases left in between. CDR3 in amino acids: CASSLDSNFANTEAFF. In DNA form, the CDR3 reads TGCGCCAGCAGCTTGGATTCGAACTTTGCTAACACTGAAGCTTTCTTT.

The rearrangement uses TRBV7-9 and TRBJ1-6, with 7 nucleotides matching TRBD1. Germline CDR1 is SEHNR and CDR2 is FQNEAQ (reference sequence). V lost 5 bases, J lost 8 bases, and 6 bases stayed unmatched. CDR3 length: 14 residues. CDR3 DNA: TGTGCCAGCAGCCTAGGGACAGTGTATTCACCCCTCCACTTT. It codes for CASSLGTVYSPLHF.

CDR3 nucleotide sequence: TGTGCCAGCAGCCTGGGCACAGGCGGTTCTGACGGCTACACCTTC. It specifies CASSLGTGGSDGYTF. V gene TRBV4-2 combines with J gene TRBJ1-2, with TRBD1 as a possible D gene (5 bases). This CDR3 is built from 15 residues. Trimming left V 4 bases short and J 8 bases short, with 20 bases between. In germline, CDR1 is LGHNA, CDR2 YNFKEQ.

This clone was picked up one time. The gene calls are TRBV19 and TRBJ1-3, with D unresolved. Trimming removed 1 base from V and 0 bases from J, with 7 bases in between. The CDR3 is 15 residues long. The germline CDR1 and CDR2 sequences are LNHDA and SQIVND (reference sequence). The DNA of the CDR3 is TGTGCCAGTAGTATAGGGTCCAGCTCTGGAAACACCATATATTTT. Amino acids: CASSIGSSSGNTIYF.

The chain is built from TRBV18 and TRBJ1-2; no definite D call. CDR3 size: 13 residues. Trimming cost V 0 bases and J 6 bases, with 8 bases left between them. From germline, CDR1 is KGHSH and CDR2 LQKENI. The CDR3 sequence is CASSPPLHDGYTF. In DNA, the CDR3 is TGTGCCAGCTCACCACCCTTACATGATGGCTACACCTTC.

This clone was seen just once. In nucleotides, the CDR3 is TGTGCCAGCAGTTACACGGGGAAACAAGAGACCCAGTACTTC. It is translated as CASSYTGKQETQYF. The chain uses TRBV6-5 and TRBJ2-5; the D gene is possibly TRBD2 (5 bases). The CDR3 has 14 amino acids. Per the germline V gene, CDR1 is MNHEY and CDR2 is SVGAGI. V was cut by 2 bases and J by 2 bases, with 9 bases left in between.

The V and J genes are TRBV7-9 and TRBJ2-5; weak D call: TRBD2 (6 bases). Germline-derived CDR1 and CDR2 are SEHNR and FQNEAQ (reference sequence). V lost 5 bases, J lost 7 bases, and 17 bases lay in between. The CDR3 contains 14 residues. CDR3: CASSPTGRGGTQYF. The CDR3 coding sequence is TGTGCCAGCAGCCCCACCGGAAGGGGAGGGACCCAGTACTTC.

The rearrangement joins TRBV5-8 to TRBJ1-5; D ambiguous. Germline V CDR1 and CDR2: SGHTS, YDEGEE. This CDR3 has 15 residues. V lost 7 bases, J lost 0 bases, and 14 bases lay in between. The chain's CDR3 is CASCRGVYSNQPQHF. The CDR3, as DNA: TGTGCCAGCTGCCGTGGGGTATATAGCAATCAGCCCCAGCATTTT.

J is TRBJ1-1 and V is TRBV6-5, with D possibly matching TRBD1 (6 bases). CDR3 size: 11 residues. V lost 4 bases and J lost 10, with 10 bases in between. The germline V gene encodes CDR1 MNHEY and CDR2 SVGAGI. CDR3 protein: CASSSGQTAFF. The DNA for the CDR3 is TGTGCCAGCAGTTCAGGACAGACAGCTTTCTTT.